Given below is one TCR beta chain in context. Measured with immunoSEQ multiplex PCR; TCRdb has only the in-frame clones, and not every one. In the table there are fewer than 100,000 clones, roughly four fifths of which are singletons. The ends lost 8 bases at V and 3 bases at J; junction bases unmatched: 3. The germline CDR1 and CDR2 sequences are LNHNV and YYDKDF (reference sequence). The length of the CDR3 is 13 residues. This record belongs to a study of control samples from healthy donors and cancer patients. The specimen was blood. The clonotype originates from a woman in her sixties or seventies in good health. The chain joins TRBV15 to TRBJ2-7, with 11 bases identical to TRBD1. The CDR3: CATGTGGSYEQYF. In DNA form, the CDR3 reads TGTGCCACCGGGACAGGGGGGAGCTACGAGCAGTACTTC.